These T cell receptor beta chains were read from a single sample in a study of control samples from healthy donors and cancer patients. Profiling relied on immunoSEQ multiplex PCR, and the TCRdb table lists in-frame clones only, not all of them. Here the sample spans fewer than 40,000 clones, roughly 94% being singletons. The sample taken for sequencing was blood. The receptors stem from a man aged 60-69 years in good health. Both conserved end residues are part of each CDR3. The order of the fields is D gene, J gene, clone size, CDR3 length, V gene, CDR3 protein, CDR3 DNA. A D gene is named only where the DNA matches it firmly. Rows may omit the clone size; those that give it use once, few, many or a size class.

-	TRBJ2-1	-	16	TRBV7-9	CASRDNRDSTYNEQFF	TGTGCCAGCAGGGACAACCGGGACTCGACCTACAATGAGCAGTTCTTC
-	TRBJ2-1	-	12	TRBV2	CASSLGYNEQFF	TGTGCCAGCAGCCTTGGATACAATGAGCAGTTCTTC
TRBD2	TRBJ2-2	few	19	TRBV14	CASSQERGAIGRGAGELFF	TGTGCCAGCAGCCAAGAGCGGGGGGCAATCGGACGCGGGGCCGGGGAGCTGTTTTTT
TRBD2	TRBJ2-3	-	16	TRBV18	CASSPPGLAATDTQYF	TGTGCCAGCTCACCACCGGGACTAGCGGCCACAGATACGCAGTATTTT
TRBD2	TRBJ2-1	-	14	TRBV6-6	CASRRGDSYNEQFF	TGTGCCAGCAGGCGGGGGGACTCCTACAATGAGCAGTTCTTC
TRBD1	TRBJ1-5	-	15	TRBV18	CASSPPGQGGQPQHF	TGTGCCAGCTCACCTCCGGGACAGGGTGGTCAGCCCCAGCATTTT
TRBD2	TRBJ2-7	-	17	TRBV3-1/TRBV3-2	CASSQPRLAGGSYEQYF	TGTGCCAGCAGCCAGCCCCGACTAGCGGGGGGGTCCTACGAGCAGTACTTC
-	TRBJ2-3	few	14	TRBV10-1	CASRSKVYTDTQYF	TGCGCCAGCAGATCGAAGGTGTACACAGATACGCAGTATTTT
TRBD1	TRBJ1-3	-	16	TRBV7-2	CASSLGTGRSGNTIYF	TGTGCCAGCAGCTTAGGGACAGGACGGTCTGGAAACACCATATATTTT
TRBD1	TRBJ1-5	-	15	TRBV19	CASSTTGTGNQPQHF	TGTGCCAGTAGTACGACCGGGACAGGGAATCAGCCCCAGCATTTT
-	TRBJ1-2	-	15	TRBV4-3	CASSQARTTTYGYTF	TGCGCCAGCAGCCAAGCCAGAACAACGACCTATGGCTACACCTTC
-	TRBJ1-6	-	17	TRBV18	CASSPEGRRFYNSPLHF	TGTGCCAGCTCACCTGAGGGACGGAGGTTCTATAATTCACCCCTCCACTTT
-	TRBJ2-3	once	14	TRBV7-2	CASSRLAATDTQYF	TGTGCCAGCAGCCGCCTGGCGGCCACAGATACGCAGTATTTT
-	TRBJ1-4	-	15	TRBV9	CASSARNGGGEKLFF	TGTGCCAGCAGCGCACGTAATGGGGGTGGCGAAAAACTGTTTTTT
TRBD1	TRBJ2-7	-	15	TRBV15	CATSRGAQGAAKQYF	TGTGCCACCAGCAGGGGAGCACAGGGGGCCGCTAAGCAGTACTTC
-	TRBJ2-7	-	11	TRBV7-9	CASSLEGGQYF	TGTGCCAGCAGCTTAGAAGGAGGGCAGTACTTC
TRBD1	TRBJ1-5	-	18	TRBV7-8	CASSLVPGGPISNQPQHF	TGTGCCAGCAGCTTAGTACCAGGGGGCCCCATAAGCAATCAGCCCCAGCATTTT
-	TRBJ2-7	-	12	TRBV18	CASSRLDYEQYF	TGTGCCAGCTCCCGACTTGATTACGAGCAGTACTTC
-	TRBJ1-5	-	13	TRBV6-6	CASKTGQNQPQHF	TGTGCCAGCAAGACAGGTCAGAATCAGCCCCAGCATTTT
TRBD2	TRBJ2-2	-	13	TRBV15	CATGGVNTGELFF	TGTGCCACCGGGGGGGTTAACACCGGGGAGCTGTTTTTT
TRBD2	TRBJ2-2	-	17	TRBV4-1	CASSQDVVAGRAGELFF	TGCGCCAGCAGCCAAGATGTTGTAGCGGGGCGTGCCGGGGAGCTGTTTTTT
TRBD2	TRBJ2-3	-	16	TRBV29-1	CSVDLRRGGSTDTQYF	TGCAGCGTCGACCTACGACGGGGGGGAAGCACAGATACGCAGTATTTT
-	TRBJ1-6	-	12	TRBV28	CASSLGSSPLHF	TGTGCCAGCAGTTTAGGTTCCTCACCCCTCCACTTT
TRBD1	TRBJ1-5	-	15	TRBV5-1	CASSLEGAGNQPQHF	TGCGCCAGCAGCTTGGAGGGGGCAGGGAATCAGCCCCAGCATTTT
-	TRBJ2-6	once	17	TRBV4-3	CASSQDLVSSGANVLTF	TGCGCCAGCAGCCAAGATTTAGTGAGCTCTGGGGCCAACGTCCTGACTTTC
-	TRBJ2-7	-	13	TRBV4-3	CASSKEFGYEQYF	TGCGCCAGCAGCAAAGAGTTCGGCTACGAGCAGTACTTC
-	TRBJ1-3	-	15	TRBV6-5	CASRSLLNSGNTIYF	TGTGCCAGCAGGAGTCTCCTCAACTCTGGAAACACCATATATTTT
TRBD1	TRBJ1-3	-	14	TRBV5-1	CASRIGTDGNTIYF	TGCGCCAGTCGGATCGGGACAGATGGAAACACCATATATTTT